The table lists the clone carrying this T cell receptor beta chain with a few counts. Antigen: not known. The germline CDR1 and CDR2 sequences are SGHAT and FQNNGV. V shed 0 bases and J 8 bases; nucleotides not matched to a gene: 17. The CDR3 totals 21 residues. A J-beta primer mix and a sample-barcoded 5' primer were used in a second PCR of about 7 to 12 cycles. Each TCR beta cDNA got a 12-nucleotide random molecular identifier. TCRdb re-called the 5' RACE reads with MiXCR, one entry per CDR3 protein. Among fewer than 2,000,000 distinct CDR3 sequences listed, about 35% were seen once. The data were taken from a study of blood T cells in healthy people across ages. Study conclusions and caveats: A strong correlation was found between TCR beta diversity and the percentage of naive T cells.

Every participating donor contributed about 10 milliliters of peripheral blood through a draw. Specimen: blood. The origin of this receptor is a woman between 25 and 40 years old in good health. The chain has TRBV11-2 and TRBJ2-1, with 15 bases aligning to TRBD2. CDR3 residues: CASSLEGVSRGLAGGLDEQFF. CDR3 sequence (DNA): TGTGCCAGCAGCTTAGAAGGCGTATCACGGGGACTAGCGGGGGGTTTGGATGAGCAGTTCTTC.